Listed below are T cell receptor beta chains from one sample, sequenced in a study of blood T cell repertoires in COVID-19. This table comes from immunoSEQ multiplex PCR, and its TCRdb copy is limited to in-frame clones, with some not included. The sample has over 150,000 clones; around four fifths are singletons. Sequenced material: peripheral blood. The receptors were gathered from a woman at least 80 years old with COVID-19, enrolled during active disease. The CDR3 runs from the conserved cysteine through the conserved F or W. D genes are given only for firm matches. Rows give clone size only sometimes, using once, few, many, or a class for an expanded clone.

clone size	D gene	V gene	J gene	CDR3 DNA	CDR3 protein
-	-	TRBV7-3	TRBJ1-5	TGTGCCAGCAGCTTAACACCGCGTGGACAGAAATATGATAGCAATCAGCCCCAGCATTTT	CASSLTPRGQKYDSNQPQHF
-	TRBD1	TRBV3-1/TRBV3-2	TRBJ2-5	TGTGCCAGCAGCCAAGGGACAGGGTGGATGGGGGAGACCCAGTACTTC	CASSQGTGWMGETQYF
-	-	TRBV9	TRBJ1-3	TGTGCCAGCAGCAGAGGAGATTTCTCTGGAAACACCATATATTTT	CASSRGDFSGNTIYF
-	-	TRBV11-2	TRBJ1-3	TGTGCCAGCACCTTTGCGTACCGGGACACCATATATTTT	CASTFAYRDTIYF
-	-	TRBV19	TRBJ2-7	TGTGCCAGTAGCCCTCCACGACGGGGGAGAGGGTTCGACGAGCAGTACTTC	CASSPPRRGRGFDEQYF
once	-	TRBV7-5	TRBJ1-1	TGTGTCAGAAGCTCTCTACAGGGAACCACTAAGGGGAGCACTGAAGCTTTCTTT	CVRSSLQGTTKGSTEAFF
-	-	TRBV19	TRBJ1-2	TGTGCCAGTAGTACTGACTGGTTTGGCTACACCTTC	CASSTDWFGYTF
-	-	TRBV9	TRBJ1-1	TGTGCCAGCAGCGTAGCTGGGGGGGTTGGTGGCACTGAAGCTTTCTTT	CASSVAGGVGGTEAFF
-	TRBD1	TRBV24-1	TRBJ2-7	TGTGCCACCAGTGACGAGGACAGGGGCCCCTACGAGCAGTACTTC	CATSDEDRGPYEQYF
-	TRBD1	TRBV29-1	TRBJ2-5	TGCAGCGGCCATACAGGGGCCCAAGAGACCCAGTACTTC	CSGHTGAQETQYF
-	TRBD1	TRBV5-4	TRBJ2-7	TGTGCCAGCAGCTTTTCCCAGGGGGCGGACGAGCAGTACTTC	CASSFSQGADEQYF
once	TRBD2	TRBV9	TRBJ2-2	TGTGCCAGCAGCGGTGGGACTAGCGGGGCCTACACCGGGGAGCTGTTTTTT	CASSGGTSGAYTGELFF
-	-	TRBV7-9	TRBJ2-7	TGTGCCAGCAGCTTAACCGAGAGGGCCGGGTACGAGCAGTACTTC	CASSLTERAGYEQYF
-	-	TRBV7-8	TRBJ1-1	TGTGCCAGCAGCTCGAATACTTGGAACACTGAAGCTTTCTTT	CASSSNTWNTEAFF
-	TRBD2	TRBV13	TRBJ2-1	TGTGCCAGCAGCCTTTATTTAGCGGGTGTTTCCTACAATGAGCAGTTCTTC	CASSLYLAGVSYNEQFF
-	-	TRBV7-7	TRBJ2-5	TGTGCTAGCAGCTTAGGCCCAGGTATGGGCCAAGAGACCCAGTACTTC	CASSLGPGMGQETQYF
many	-	TRBV11-2	TRBJ1-1	TGTGCCAGCAGCTACCTAGGAGGGACCGGCGAAGCTTTCTTT	CASSYLGGTGEAFF
-	-	TRBV19	TRBJ1-5	TGTGCCAGTAGTCCTCAACAGGGCCTCAATCAGCCCCAGCATTTT	CASSPQQGLNQPQHF
many	-	TRBV2	TRBJ1-4	TGTGCCAGCAGTGACAGAACAACTAATGAAAAACTGTTTTTT	CASSDRTTNEKLFF
-	-	TRBV28	TRBJ2-7	TGTGCCAGCAGCTCCTCGGGTGAAGCTAGGGGCCCCTACGAGCAGTACTTC	CASSSSGEARGPYEQYF
-	TRBD1	TRBV7-9	TRBJ1-4	TGTGCCAGCAGCTTAGCGACAGGGATTCATGAAAAACTGTTTTTT	CASSLATGIHEKLFF
-	-	TRBV7-9	TRBJ1-1	TGTGCCAGCAGCCTAGGACACGGCGCTTTCTTT	CASSLGHGAFF
-	-	TRBV5-1	TRBJ1-2	TGCGCCAGCAGCGCGACCCCAGGAAACTATGGCTACACCTTC	CASSATPGNYGYTF
-	TRBD1	TRBV9	TRBJ1-6	TGTGCCAGCAGCTCCCCGGGACAGGAAAATTCACCCCTCCACTTT	CASSSPGQENSPLHF
-	-	TRBV19	TRBJ1-5	TGTGCCAGTAGCATCCAGAGCAATCAGCCCCAGCATTTT	CASSIQSNQPQHF